Shown below are 23 T cell receptor beta chains from a single sample sequenced in a study of cytomegalovirus exposure and HLA in healthy donors. PCR primers comprised 60 Vbeta and 13 Jbeta primers. Some clones are missing from TCRdb's copy, which holds only in-frame ones; the method was immunoSEQ multiplex PCR. The specimen's table records about 60,000 clones. Sequencing input: PBMCs. These receptor sequences come from a woman between 18 and 29 years old in good health and CMV-seronegative.

The chain has TRBV7-3 and TRBJ2-2; TRBD1 matches at 9 bases. The CDR3 totals 16 residues. Germline-derived CDR1 and CDR2 are SGHTA and FQGTGA. V lost 5 bases, J lost 8 bases, and 12 bases stayed unmatched. The CDR3 loop reads CASSLLLGQGRGELFF. CDR3 nucleotide sequence: TGTGCCAGCAGCCTCCTTCTCGGACAGGGGAGAGGGGAGCTGTTTTTT.

The rearrangement uses TRBV19 and TRBJ1-1; TRBD1 might be the D (5 bases). The CDR3 has 17 amino acids. Looked up from germline, CDR1 is LNHDA and CDR2 is SQIVND (reference sequence). Trimming stripped 3 bases from V and 0 bases from J, with 17 bases between. The CDR3 nucleotides are TGTGCCAGTAGTATCATGACAGCTGGTTTCATGAACACTGAAGCTTTCTTT. It codes for CASSIMTAGFMNTEAFF. Looking up the rest from reference TRBV19 and TRBJ1-1 gives the full variable domain: DGGITQSPKYLFRKEGQNVTLSCEQNLNHDAMYWYRQDPGQGLRLIYYSQIVNDFQKGDIAEGYSVSREKKESFPLTVTSAQKNPTAFYLCASSIMTAGFMNTEAFFGQGTRLTVV.

The V gene is TRBV5-1, the J gene TRBJ1-6; perhaps TRBD1 as D (5 bases). The CDR3 is made up of 17 amino acids. The V gene lost 2 bases and the J gene lost 0 bases, with 12 bases spanning the gap. The V gene's germline CDR1 is SGHRS and CDR2 YFSETQ. CDR3 amino acids: CASSLGLDSSYNSPLHF. DNA for the CDR3: TGCGCCAGCAGCTTAGGGCTAGACAGCTCCTATAATTCACCCCTCCACTTT.

The V gene is TRBV28, the J gene TRBJ1-4, with 7 bases identical to TRBD1. Germline CDR1 reads MDHEN; CDR2 reads SYDVKM. The ends lost 7 bases at V and 5 bases at J; junction bases unmatched: 7. The CDR3 extends over 14 amino acids. CDR3 nucleotide sequence: TGTGCCAGCACCCTAGGGACAGTCAATGAAAAACTGTTTTTT. Encoded protein: CASTLGTVNEKLFF.

The chain carries TRBV5-4 and TRBJ2-3, with 8 bases lining up with TRBD2. Germline trimming cut 0 bases from V and 6 bases from J; bases unmatched to any gene: 3. Germline CDR1 is SGHNT and CDR2 is YYREEE (reference sequence). The CDR3 is 14 amino acids. CDR3 sequence reads: CASSLGGRRDTQYF. The CDR3 DNA is TGTGCCAGCAGCTTGGGCGGGAGGCGGGATACGCAGTATTTT.

This sequence joins TRBV5-1 and TRBJ1-1; perhaps TRBD1 as D (6 bases). V lost 7 bases, J lost 1 base, and 17 bases lay in between. CDR3 length: 15 residues. Germline loops: CDR1 SGHRS, CDR2 YFSETQ. The CDR3 nucleotides read TGCGCCAGCTCCGAGGGGGGGGCGAAGAACACTGAAGCTTTCTTT. Protein: CASSEGGAKNTEAFF.

The chain employs TRBV6-1 and TRBJ1-5; TRBD1 is a possible D gene (5 bases). Germline values: CDR1 MNHNS, CDR2 SASEGT. CDR3 length: 14 amino acids. V lost 3 bases to trimming and J lost 6 bases, with 12 bases between them. CDR3 DNA sequence: TGTGCCAGCAGTGATCCAGGGTTTGTTCAGCCCCAGCATTTT. Its protein product is CASSDPGFVQPQHF.

The chain carries TRBV11-3 and TRBJ1-5; possible D gene TRBD1, 5 bases. Trimming shortened V by 4 bases and J by 4 bases, and 8 bases separated the two germline ends. The CDR3 sequence is 13 residues long. Germline V gives CDR1 SGHNT, CDR2 YENEEA. In nucleotides, the CDR3 is TGTGCCAGCAGCTCCGACAGAAATCAGCCCCAGCATTTT. Its protein is CASSSDRNQPQHF.

The chain recombines TRBV18 with TRBJ2-1, with D perhaps TRBD2 (5 bases). The CDR3 consists of 14 residues. The germline V and J ends were trimmed by 5 bases and 5 bases, with 13 bases remaining between them. From germline, CDR1 is KGHSH and CDR2 LQKENI. CDR3: CASSITSFDNEQFF. In DNA form, the CDR3 reads TGTGCCAGCTCAATAACTAGTTTTGACAATGAGCAGTTCTTC. Combining the CDR3 with reference TRBV18 and TRBJ2-1 gives the whole variable domain NAGVMQNPRHLVRRRGQEARLRCSPMKGHSHVYWYRQLPEEGLKFMVYLQKENIIDESGMPKERFSAEFPKEGPSILRIQQVVRGDSAAYFCASSITSFDNEQFFGPGTRLTVL.

This sequence joins TRBV5-1 and TRBJ2-1, with 10 bases lining up with TRBD2. V was clipped by 4 bases and J by 7 bases; unmatched bases: 8. The CDR3 sequence is 15 residues long. CDR1 and CDR2 from the germline V gene are SGHRS and YFSETQ. The DNA of the CDR3 is TGCGCCAGCAGCCCTCTAGCGGGAGAGCCGAATGAGCAGTTCTTC. This translates into CASSPLAGEPNEQFF. Full variable domain (outside the CDR3, taken from reference TRBV5-1 and TRBJ2-1): KAGVTQTPRYLIKTRGQQVTLSCSPISGHRSVSWYQQTPGQGLQFLFEYFSETQRNKGNFPGRFSGRQFSNSRSEMNVSTLELGDSALYLCASSPLAGEPNEQFFGPGTRLTVL.

This chain uses TRBV5-1 with TRBJ2-3; D is perhaps TRBD2 (6 bases). V lost 4 bases, J lost 0 bases, and 12 bases lay in between. Germline V gene lookup returns CDR1 SGHRS and CDR2 YFSETQ. The CDR3 length is 15 residues. This chain's CDR3 is CASSALRGSTDTQYF. As DNA, the CDR3 is TGCGCCAGCAGCGCGTTACGGGGGAGCACAGATACGCAGTATTTT.

V gene TRBV9 combines with J gene TRBJ2-7, with 13 nucleotides matching TRBD2. The CDR3 is made up of 18 amino acids. Germline loops: CDR1 SGDLS, CDR2 YYNGEE. Trimming at V came to 4 bases and at J to 7 bases, leaving 17 bases not matched to a gene. The CDR3 nucleotides are TGTGCCAGCAGCTCCGGGACTAGCGGGACGGTCCTAGCTGGGGAGCAGTACTTC. It translates to CASSSGTSGTVLAGEQYF.

The chain recombines TRBV6-1 with TRBJ2-7; TRBD2 matches 7 bases. The CDR3 is 14 amino acids. Germline assignment: CDR1 MNHNS and CDR2 SASEGT. V lost 5 bases, J lost 0 bases, and 4 bases stayed unmatched. The CDR3 DNA sequence: TGTGCCAGCAGTTTAAGCGGGGTCTCCTACGAGCAGTACTTC. Protein: CASSLSGVSYEQYF.

V usage is TRBV5-1 and J usage is TRBJ1-2, with D tentatively TRBD1 (5 bases). CDR3 length: 12 residues. Germline V lookup: CDR1 SGHRS, CDR2 YFSETQ. V shed 7 bases and J shed 8 bases, with 15 bases lying between them. CDR3 coding DNA: TGCGCCAGCTCGTCGGGACTCTTGGGCTACACCTTC. Residues: CASSSGLLGYTF.

The J gene is TRBJ1-6, the V gene TRBV30; D might be TRBD1 (6 bases). Trimming took 3 bases from V and 9 from J, leaving 24 bases between them. Germline CDR1 is GTSNPN and CDR2 is SVGIG (reference sequence). This CDR3 comprises 17 residues. The CDR3 DNA reads as TGTGCCTGGAGGAGGGGAGGGACACCTCTGAGCGGTTCACCCCTCCACTTT. Its translation is CAWRRGGTPLSGSPLHF.

The genes are TRBV6-1 and TRBJ1-1; D call uncertain. The germline gives CDR1 MNHNS, CDR2 SASEGT. Trimming removed 9 bases from V and 4 bases from J, with 18 bases in between. CDR3 size: 14 residues. The CDR3 DNA follows: TGTGCCAGTTCCGCGGTCCGTCGTGGCACTGAAGCTTTCTTT. Its translation: CASSAVRRGTEAFF.

The CDR3 nucleotides are TGTGCCAGCTCACCACCGGGGGGAGTTAGGTCCTACAATGAGCAGTTCTTC. It codes for CASSPPGGVRSYNEQFF. V usage is TRBV18 and J usage is TRBJ2-1; tentatively, D is TRBD2 (6 bases). This CDR3 is built from 17 residues. In germline, CDR1 is KGHSH, CDR2 LQKENI. Trimming removed 0 bases from V and 1 base from J, with 13 bases in between.

The chain recombines TRBV2 with TRBJ2-2, with 9 positions matching TRBD2. Germline V gene sequence: CDR1 SNHLY, CDR2 FYNNEI. The CDR3 is made up of 16 amino acids. V lost 3 bases and J lost 0; bases outside the gene matches: 2. In nucleotides, the CDR3 is TGTGCCAGCAGTGAGTTAGCGGGGGCGAACACCGGGGAGCTGTTTTTT. Protein sequence: CASSELAGANTGELFF. Full variable domain (rest looked up from reference TRBV2 and TRBJ2-2): EPEVTQTPSHQVTQMGQEVILRCVPISNHLYFYWYRQILGQKVEFLVSFYNNEISEKSEIFDDQFSVERPDGSNFTLKIRSTKLEDSAMYFCASSELAGANTGELFFGEGSRLTVL.

The rearrangement joins TRBV5-5 to TRBJ1-6; perhaps TRBD1 as D (6 bases). CDR1 SGHKS and CDR2 YYEKEE come from the germline V gene (reference sequence). Trimming removed 4 bases from V and 3 bases from J, with 20 bases in between. The length of the CDR3 is 18 residues. CDR3 DNA sequence: TGTGCCAGCAGCGTTCTCGAACCCGGACAGTACTATAATTCACCCCTCCACTTT. Translation: CASSVLEPGQYYNSPLHF.

This chain uses TRBV5-4 with TRBJ1-4; the D is unclear. Germline values: CDR1 SGHNT, CDR2 YYREEE (reference sequence). V lost 7 bases to trimming and J lost 8 bases, with 15 bases between them. The CDR3 runs to 13 residues. Here the CDR3 DNA reads TGTGCCAGCGGCTACGCGTCGGTCGAAAAACTGTTTTTT. Translated, it gives CASGYASVEKLFF.

This rearrangement joins TRBV11-3 to TRBJ1-1, with D perhaps matching TRBD1 (6 bases). Between the trimmed V and J ends, which lost 5 bases and 3 bases, there was a span of 16 bases. The CDR3 sequence is 15 residues long. Germline V gene data show CDR1 as SGHNT and CDR2 as YENEEA. The CDR3 DNA reads as TGTGCCAGCAGCGCCCAAACAGGGTCCGACACTGAAGCTTTCTTT. Translated, it gives CASSAQTGSDTEAFF.

V usage is TRBV25-1 and J usage is TRBJ2-3; D is ambiguous. Germline V CDR1 and CDR2: MGHDK, SYGVNS. V was pared by 6 bases and J by 10 bases, with 17 bases between. CDR3 length: 13 amino acids. The CDR3: CASSVEPGHAQYF. CDR3 coding DNA: TGTGCCAGCAGCGTTGAACCAGGTCACGCGCAGTATTTT.

The genes are TRBV7-9 and TRBJ2-6; 9 nucleotides align to TRBD1. The CDR3 runs 19 residues. Germline CDR1 and CDR2: SEHNR and FQNEAQ (reference sequence). Losses at the gene ends were 7 bases for V and 0 bases for J; bases not matched to a gene: 13. Written as DNA, the CDR3 is TGTGCCAGCACCCTACGAAGGACAGGGGTCTTCTCTGGGGCCAACGTCCTGACTTTC. Its translation: CASTLRRTGVFSGANVLTF.